The 30 T cell receptor beta chains below come from one sample, sequenced in a study of human T cells and chemical hapten exposure. From the RACE reads, TCRdb called clonotypes with MiXCR, one entry per CDR3 protein. The sample has 250,000 or so distinct CDR3 sequences; roughly 7.7% are singletons. Time point meaning: pre-sensitization, week 0. Treatment indicated: therapeutic diphenylcyclopropenone sensitization with weekly scalp DPC. The source material was whole blood, sampled in connection with sensitization to the hapten diphenylcyclopropenone (DPC). The receptors originated from a man aged 18-30 years with alopecia areata. Some clones in this sample may be carry-over from other donors' samples.

Here the CDR3 reads CASSSVGVTDTQYF. CDR3 in DNA: TGCGCCAGCAGCTCCGTGGGAGTCACAGATACGCAGTATTTT. The chain combines TRBV5-1 with TRBJ2-3; weak D call: TRBD2 (5 bases). This CDR3 is 14 amino acids long. V was trimmed by 3 bases and J by 2 bases, leaving 10 bases between them. In germline, CDR1 is SGHRS, CDR2 YFSETQ.

On this clonotype itself: Sequence at one end of the junction differs from germline and may be a read error. This chain connects TRBV4-1 to TRBJ1-5; D unclear. This CDR3 spans 18 amino acids. CDR1 and CDR2 from the germline V gene are MGHRA and YSYEKL. CDR3 sequence: CASSQDQVGPTGNQSQHF. The CDR3 region has the DNA TGCGCCAGCAGCCAAGATCAGGTTGGACCCACTGGCAATCAGTCCCAGCATTTT.

This clonotype was seen a few times. The chain combines TRBV25-1 with TRBJ2-1; D is perhaps TRBD1 (5 bases). Trimming removed 4 bases at V and 10 bases at J, with 17 bases between. The CDR3 runs to 14 residues. Germline loops: CDR1 MGHDK, CDR2 SYGVNS. CDR3 sequence reads: CASSVSRDLDEQFF. The DNA for the CDR3 is TGTGCCAGCAGTGTATCCAGGGATCTGGACGAGCAGTTCTTC.

This clonotype was found many times. Here the CDR3 reads CSASSQIPSYSNQPQHF. CDR3 in DNA: TGCAGTGCTAGTTCTCAGATCCCTAGTTATAGCAATCAGCCCCAGCATTTT. This chain links TRBV20-1 with TRBJ1-5; D is uncertain. The CDR3 contains 17 residues. With 3 bases removed from V and 0 bases from J, the gap between germline ends came to 18 bases. Germline CDR1 reads DFQATT; CDR2 reads SNEGSKA (reference sequence).

This clonotype was observed many times. This rearrangement joins TRBV2 to TRBJ1-4; D might be TRBD1 (6 bases). CDR3 size: 15 residues. Between the trimmed V and J ends, which lost 6 bases and 6 bases, there was a span of 17 bases. From germline, CDR1 is SNHLY and CDR2 FYNNEI. As DNA, the CDR3 is TGTGCCAGCAGACCCAACAGGGATATGGATGAAAAACTGTTTTTT. This gives the protein CASRPNRDMDEKLFF.

In this sample, this clonotype turned up a few times. This chain connects TRBV2 to TRBJ2-5; D possibly corresponds to TRBD2 (7 bases). CDR3 length equals 14 residues. Trimming cost V 6 bases and J 5 bases, with 16 bases left between them. Germline CDR1 is SNHLY and CDR2 is FYNNEI. The CDR3 reads CASRVGGPEETQYF. The CDR3 nucleotides read TGTGCCAGCAGAGTGGGGGGGCCAGAGGAGACCCAGTACTTC.

The sample holds many counts of this clonotype. This chain connects TRBV4-3 to TRBJ2-7; D may be TRBD1 (5 bases). V lost 4 bases and J 0 bases, leaving 10 bases between the germline ends. The CDR3 consists of 14 residues. Germline-derived CDR1 and CDR2 are LGHNA and YSLEER. CDR3 sequence reads: CASSPVGHSYEQYF. The CDR3 DNA is TGCGCCAGCAGCCCTGTCGGACACTCCTACGAGCAGTACTTC.

V is TRBV6-4 and J is TRBJ1-1; TRBD1 might be the D (5 bases). V was trimmed by 6 bases and J by 4 bases, leaving 12 bases between them. The CDR3 length is 13 residues. Germline-derived CDR1 and CDR2 are MRHNA and SNTAGT. CDR3 loop: CASSANGGTEAFF. The CDR3 DNA reads TGTGCCAGCAGCGCCAACGGGGGCACTGAAGCTTTCTTT.

The genes are TRBV29-1 and TRBJ2-1; maybe TRBD2 (7 bases). Germline assignment: CDR1 SQVTM and CDR2 ANQGSEA. V shed 8 bases and J shed 15 bases, with 23 bases lying between them. CDR3 length: 12 amino acids. CDR3 nucleotides: TGCAGCTTCCGGGGACTTGCGGGGGCCTCGTTCTTC. Amino acids: CSFRGLAGASFF.

This clonotype occurred many times. This chain joins TRBV27 and TRBJ2-1; D not resolved. Germline CDR1 MNHEY, CDR2 SMNVEV (reference sequence). This CDR3 region has 14 residues. Trimming stripped 6 bases from V and 0 bases from J, with 9 bases between. The CDR3 reads CASSPPGSYNEQFF. Here the CDR3 DNA reads TGTGCCAGCAGCCCCCCAGGCTCCTACAATGAGCAGTTCTTC.

The chain has TRBV4-3 and TRBJ2-2; 8 nucleotides agree with TRBD1. Trimming cost V 5 bases and J 8 bases; bases outside gene matches: 22. The CDR3 sequence is 19 residues long. In germline, CDR1 is LGHNA, CDR2 YSLEER. The DNA for the CDR3 is TGCGCCAGCAGCACTTTCACTCCGACCGGGGACAGGCTCCCGGGGGAGCTGTTTTTT. Translating it yields CASSTFTPTGDRLPGELFF.

J is TRBJ2-6 and V is TRBV6-2 or TRBV6-3; 10 bases match TRBD2. CDR1 MNHEY and CDR2 SVGEGT come from the germline V gene. The CDR3 contains 16 residues. Trimming at V came to 7 bases and at J to 1 base, leaving 4 bases not matched to a gene. CDR3 sequence: CASTVAGGSGANVLTF. As DNA, the CDR3 is TGTGCCAGCACCGTAGCGGGGGGTTCTGGGGCCAACGTCCTGACTTTC.

This clonotype was found many times. V gene TRBV7-2 combines with J gene TRBJ2-5, with TRBD1 matching 7 bases. Germline lookup yields CDR1 SGHTA and CDR2 FQGNSA. The CDR3 sequence is 16 residues long. With V trimmed by 2 bases and J by 4 bases, 10 bases remained unmatched. The CDR3 loop is CASSLNPQGFAETQYF. DNA of the CDR3: TGTGCCAGCAGCTTAAACCCACAGGGGTTCGCAGAGACCCAGTACTTC.

This clonotype was seen at least ten times. CDR3 sequence reads: CASSDGTDTQYF. CDR3 sequence (DNA): TGTGCCAGCAGCGATGGTACAGATACGCAGTATTTT. The V and J genes are TRBV7-9 and TRBJ2-3; no firm D call. Trimming pared 5 bases from V and 3 bases from J, leaving 6 bases between. The CDR3 runs to 12 residues. Germline CDR1 is SEHNR and CDR2 is FQNEAQ (reference sequence).

This clonotype has a handful of counts. The J gene is TRBJ2-4, the V gene TRBV11-1; a weak D match, TRBD2 (6 bases). CDR3 length: 15 residues. Per germline, CDR1 SGHAT and CDR2 FQDESV (reference sequence). V was pared by 6 bases and J by 0 bases, with 12 bases between. The CDR3 reads CASSTGTVAKNIQYF. The CDR3, as DNA: TGTGCCAGCAGTACCGGGACTGTAGCCAAAAACATTCAGTACTTC.

This clonotype has a handful of counts. The rearrangement uses TRBV27 and TRBJ1-4, with TRBD1 matching 11 bases. Germline CDR1 is MNHEY and CDR2 is SMNVEV (reference sequence). The CDR3 consists of 13 residues. Unmatched junction bases numbered 5, after V lost 9 bases and J lost 8 bases. The CDR3 reads CARPGQGDEKLFF. CDR3 nucleotides: TGTGCCAGACCGGGACAGGGGGACGAAAAACTGTTTTTT. The full variable domain, in which reference TRBV27 and TRBJ1-4 provide the parts outside the CDR3, is EAQVTQNPRYLITVTGKKLTVTCSQNMNHEYMSWYRQDPGLGLRQIYYSMNVEVTDKGDVPEGYKVSRKEKRNFPLILESPSPNQTSLYFCARPGQGDEKLFFGSGTQLSVL.

This clonotype was detected only a few times. The rearrangement joins TRBV6-5 to TRBJ2-3; no clear D. CDR1 is MNHEY and CDR2 is SVGAGI in the germline V gene. V lost 2 bases and J lost 6, with 12 bases in between. The CDR3 contains 14 residues. Here the CDR3 reads CASSYRRPWDTQYF. In nucleotides, the CDR3 is TGTGCCAGCAGTTACCGGCGCCCTTGGGATACGCAGTATTTT.

The chain joins TRBV12-5 to TRBJ1-5, with TRBD1 identical over 8 bases. The germline V gene has CDR1 LGHNT and CDR2 FRNRAP. CDR3 length: 15 residues. After removal of 5 bases from V and 4 bases from J, the junction contained 7 bases not matched to a gene. CDR3 sequence (DNA): TGTGCTAGTGGTCGGGGGACAGGAAGAAATCAGCCCCAGCATTTT. Translated: CASGRGTGRNQPQHF.

This clonotype was detected a few times. This chain's CDR3 is CASSFDPERGYNEQFF. The DNA for the CDR3 is TGTGCCAGCAGCTTCGACCCTGAAAGGGGCTACAATGAGCAGTTCTTC. The chain has TRBV6-5 and TRBJ2-1; tentative D call: TRBD1 (5 bases). The CDR3 is 16 residues long. Per germline, CDR1 MNHEY and CDR2 SVGAGI. The V gene lost 6 bases and the J gene lost 3 bases, with 18 bases spanning the gap.

This clonotype showed up just a few times. J is TRBJ2-1 and V is TRBV5-1; D is undetermined. The CDR3 loop spans 13 amino acids. From germline, CDR1 is SGHRS and CDR2 YFSETQ. V was cut by 0 bases and J by 6 bases, with 7 bases left in between. In DNA form, the CDR3 reads TGCGCCAGCAGCTTGGCGGGCCCCAATGAGCAGTTCTTC. Translated, it gives CASSLAGPNEQFF.

The chain has TRBV6-2 or TRBV6-3 and TRBJ2-1; 9 nucleotides align to TRBD1. Losses at the gene ends were 8 bases for V and 9 bases for J; bases not matched to a gene: 14. CDR1 and CDR2 (germline): MNHEY, SVGEGT. The CDR3 is made up of 15 amino acids. The CDR3 DNA reads TGTGCCAGCTTCTCCTCGGACAGGGGCTGGTTTGAGCAGTTCTTC. It translates to CASFSSDRGWFEQFF.

This clonotype has a handful of counts. The chain uses TRBV4-1 and TRBJ2-2, with D hard to call. Between the trimmed V and J ends, which lost 0 bases and 1 base, there was a span of 15 bases. The CDR3 has 18 amino acids. Germline V gene lookup returns CDR1 MGHRA and CDR2 YSYEKL. CDR3 nucleotides: TGCGCCAGCAGCCAAGATGAAGTTCGAGCCCTGAACACCGGGGAGCTGTTTTTT. It yields the protein CASSQDEVRALNTGELFF.

This clonotype was seen at least ten times. The V call is TRBV6-6, the J call TRBJ1-1; a weak D match, TRBD1 (6 bases). The V and J ends lost 10 bases and 0 bases respectively, with 18 bases between them. Germline V lookup: CDR1 MNHNY, CDR2 SVGAGI (reference sequence). This CDR3 contains 15 residues. The CDR3 spells CATGGGGSMNTEAFF. In DNA form, the CDR3 reads TGTGCCACGGGAGGCGGGGGCTCGATGAACACTGAAGCTTTCTTT.

The chain uses TRBV5-1 and TRBJ2-2, with a weak D call TRBD1 (5 bases). V was clipped by 0 bases and J by 3 bases, with 9 bases between them. This CDR3 has 15 amino acids. Germline V gene lookup returns CDR1 SGHRS and CDR2 YFSETQ. CDR3 DNA: TGCGCCAGCAGCTTGGAAGGGGCGGACACCGGGGAGCTGTTTTTT. Amino acids: CASSLEGADTGELFF.

This clonotype was recorded a few times. V is TRBV7-3 and J is TRBJ2-1, with 8 bases lining up with TRBD1. CDR1 SGHTA and CDR2 FQGTGA come from the germline V gene. The trim removed 0 bases at V and 7 bases at J, leaving 8 bases unmatched. The CDR3 loop spans 16 amino acids. CDR3 in DNA: TGTGCCAGCAGCTTAACTTTTACAGGGGGGCTGAATGAGCAGTTCTTC. Protein sequence: CASSLTFTGGLNEQFF.

This clonotype was seen many times. The chain employs TRBV5-1 and TRBJ1-5, with D unclear. Germline CDR1 reads SGHRS; CDR2 reads YFSETQ. Trimming stripped 0 bases from V and 7 bases from J, with 11 bases between. This CDR3 has 14 amino acids. The DNA of the CDR3 is TGCGCCAGCAGCTTGGATGGTTTTCGGCAGCCCCAGCATTTT. It yields the protein CASSLDGFRQPQHF.

There are a few counts of this clonotype. The rearrangement joins TRBV12-5 to TRBJ2-1; D gene uncertain. The V gene lost 2 bases and the J gene lost 0 bases, with 5 bases spanning the gap. Looked up from germline, CDR1 is LGHNT and CDR2 is FRNRAP. This CDR3 region has 14 residues. CDR3 residues: CASGLLSSYNEQFF. For the CDR3, the DNA is TGTGCTAGTGGTTTGTTAAGCTCCTACAATGAGCAGTTCTTC.

This chain joins TRBV6-5 and TRBJ2-1; no clear D gene. In germline, CDR1 is MNHEY, CDR2 SVGAGI. With 5 bases removed from V and 1 base from J, the gap between germline ends came to 15 bases. The CDR3 length is 16 residues. CDR3 DNA sequence: TGTGCCAGCAGTGCCCAAAGGGTATATTCCTACAATGAGCAGTTCTTC. This translates into CASSAQRVYSYNEQFF.

The chain carries TRBV12-3 or TRBV12-4 and TRBJ1-3; no firm D call. The CDR3 extends over 11 amino acids. V was shortened by 6 bases and J by 4 bases, with 4 bases between the two germline ends. The CDR3: CASSAGNTIYF. The CDR3 nucleotides read TGTGCCAGCAGCGCCGGAAACACCATATATTTT.

The gene calls are TRBV7-2 and TRBJ1-5, with 7 bases that match TRBD1. Germline V gene data show CDR1 as SGHTA and CDR2 as FQGNSA. The CDR3 consists of 18 residues. V trimming: 2 bases; J trimming: 0 bases; junction bases outside the gene matches: 10. The CDR3 here is CASSLSGTETSSNQPQHF. The CDR3 DNA reads TGTGCCAGCAGCTTATCTGGGACAGAAACTTCTAGCAATCAGCCCCAGCATTTT.